The sequence of this T cell receptor (beta chain) was determined in a study of tumor-infiltrating lymphocytes in primary liver carcinoma. Study context: Participating patients were men and women between 30 and 69 years old. Broader study findings: Paired tumor-adjacent and tumor-blood samples overlapped less than tumor region pairs did. Tumor samples exhibited a significantly greater top-250-clone fraction than blood samples (p = 0.039).

Total RNA and DNA came together from approximately 20-30 mg of bulk tissue without cell sorting. Surgical resection treated primary liver carcinoma in the patients. With a constant-region primer, TCR beta cDNA was made from approximately 520 ng of total RNA. Slightly modified ARM-PCR served as the procedure for the TCR beta libraries. These libraries came from three rounds of nested multiplex PCR. Both of the initial two PCR rounds ran for 10 cycles and employed TRBV1-TRBV30 forward primers alongside a C-beta reverse primer. TCRdb re-derived calls from the multiplex PCR reads in MiXCR, one entry per CDR3 protein. The sample lists 90,000 to 150,000 distinct CDR3 sequences; around 65% were seen once. This CDR3 region has 13 residues. Germline values: CDR1 SGHAT, CDR2 FQNNGV. V lost 4 bases and J 1 base, leaving 7 bases between the germline ends. This clonotype rates as medium-sized. Its specificity is unknown.

The sample taken for sequencing was tumor-adjacent normal liver tissue. The chain recombines TRBV11-2 with TRBJ1-1; weak D call: TRBD1 (5 bases). This receptor was taken from an older woman with primary liver carcinoma and hepatitis B virus infection. This CDR3 is CASSSDRNTEAFF. In DNA form, the CDR3 reads TGTGCCAGCAGCTCCGACAGGAACACTGAAGCTTTCTTT.